The clone carrying this T cell receptor (beta chain) was recorded once. Its target is unknown. The V gene lost 0 bases and the J gene lost 12 bases, with 16 bases spanning the gap. Germline values: CDR1 LGHNA, CDR2 YNFKEQ. The CDR3 has 14 residues. The data belong to a study of T-cell memory formation after mild COVID-19. General observations from the study: CD4+ bias marked clones expanding day 15 to 37, unlike balanced contracting clones. Pre-infection memory already had some responding clones, implying cross-reactive memory joined. In second-wave clones peaking day 37, SARS-CoV-2 specificity remained unconfirmed.

One entry per CDR3 protein results from TCRdb running MiXCR on the 5' RACE reads. The data contain roughly 49,000 distinct CDR3 sequences, roughly a quarter of them singletons. The chain is built from TRBV4-2 and TRBJ2-3; unclear D gene. This receptor was taken from a young man who had mild COVID-19 (a few samples of this study predate the infection). Cell type and time point are not known. The specimen sequenced was PBMCs or a T cell subset sorted from them (not recorded which). The DNA of the CDR3 is TGTGCCAGCAGCCAAGAGGGTAGCCCAGTAGCCCAGTATTTT. Protein sequence: CASSQEGSPVAQYF.